This T cell receptor beta chain was retrieved from a study of beta chain features in type 1 diabetes. The authors reverse transcribed all of the isolated RNA, so sequencing captured expressed TCRB transcripts. Produced via immunoSEQ multiplex PCR; TCRdb's table is partial and in-frame only. Among about 700,000 clones listed, about an eighth were seen once. In germline, CDR1 is SEHNR, CDR2 FQNEAQ (reference sequence). V was trimmed by 5 bases and J by 8 bases, leaving 12 bases between them. The CDR3 contains 12 residues. Concerning this clone: What it binds is not known.

Study conclusions and caveats: It was among patients, rather than healthy donors, that naive, central memory and Treg TCRB repertoires appeared more similar. Still unanswered here is whether HLA type influences TCRB rearrangement. Among patients with Type 1 diabetes, TCRB CDR3s were moderately but significantly shorter in every one of the four CD4+ subsets.

The clonotype comes from a man in his late teens or twenties with type 1 diabetes. Sequenced material: naive CD4+ T cells from blood. The rearrangement links TRBV7-9 to TRBJ1-2; D ambiguous. In nucleotides, the CDR3 is TGTGCCAGCAGCCTGTATGGGGAAGGCTACACCTTC. Its protein is CASSLYGEGYTF.